These T cell receptor beta chains were read from a single sample in a study of blood T cell repertoires in COVID-19. TCRdb keeps only in-frame clones here, not all; method: immunoSEQ multiplex PCR. The repertoire holds 240,000 or so clones, with roughly 80% as singletons. Sequences were obtained from peripheral blood. Receptors originate from a woman over 75 with acute or convalescent COVID-19. CDR3s include the opening cysteine and the closing phenylalanine or tryptophan. The D gene is left open where the match is weak. The size field is filled for only some rows; it gives once, few, many or a size class.

d_gene,v_gene,abundance,j_gene,CDR3nt,CDR3aa
TRBD2,TRBV5-4,-,TRBJ2-3,TGTGCCAGCAGCTTAAGCGGGGGCTATAGCACAGATACGCAGTATTTT,CASSLSGGYSTDTQYF
-,TRBV30,few,TRBJ2-1,TGTGCCTGGAGTGTACGGGGGCGGGGGCGCTACAATGAGCAGTTCTTC,CAWSVRGRGRYNEQFF
-,TRBV6-4,-,TRBJ1-1,TGTGCCAGCAGTGACTCCTTCAACACTGAAGCTTTCTTT,CASSDSFNTEAFF
-,TRBV7-2,-,TRBJ2-7,TGTGCCAGCAGCTTAGACCCGCACCAGGACGAGCAGTACTTC,CASSLDPHQDEQYF
TRBD1,TRBV18,-,TRBJ1-2,TGTGCCAGCTCACCGGGACAGGGCGGCTACACCTTC,CASSPGQGGYTF
TRBD2,TRBV7-3,-,TRBJ2-5,TGTGCCAGCAGCTCAGTACTAGCGGGGGGGCGAGAGACCCAGTACTTC,CASSSVLAGGRETQYF
TRBD1,TRBV5-1,-,TRBJ2-2,TGCGCCAGCACACGGGACAGGGGGTCCGGGGAGCTGTTTTTT,CASTRDRGSGELFF
-,TRBV2,-,TRBJ1-6,TGTGCCAGCTGCAACGCCCCAATCGAAGTAGAATCACCCCTCCACTTT,CASCNAPIEVESPLHF
TRBD1,TRBV9,-,TRBJ2-7,TGTGCCAGCAGCCCCCACAGGGGCCTCTACTACGAGCAGTACTTC,CASSPHRGLYYEQYF
-,TRBV14,few,TRBJ1-1,TGTGCCAGCAGCCAAGATATGAACACTGAAGCTTTCTTT,CASSQDMNTEAFF
-,TRBV5-4,-,TRBJ1-1,TGTGCCAGCAGCTTGCAGGGCAACACTGAAGCTTTCTTT,CASSLQGNTEAFF
TRBD2,TRBV5-1,-,TRBJ2-3,TGCGCCAGCAGCGGCGGCGGGGGTAGCACAGATACGCAGTATTTT,CASSGGGGSTDTQYF
-,TRBV7-2,-,TRBJ1-2,TGTGCCAGCAGCTTAGGAGGGTGGGCTGGCTACACCTTC,CASSLGGWAGYTF
TRBD1,TRBV3-1/TRBV3-2,-,TRBJ2-2,TGTGCCAGCAGCCAAGTGGGGACAGGGGGGACCGGGGAGCTGTTTTTT,CASSQVGTGGTGELFF
TRBD1,TRBV5-8,-,TRBJ1-5,TGTGCCAGCAGCTTGCGGCAGGGGGCCTCCAATCAGCCCCAGCATTTT,CASSLRQGASNQPQHF
-,TRBV3-1/TRBV3-2,-,TRBJ1-2,TGTGCCAGCAGCTACGACAGGATCTATGGCTACACCTTC,CASSYDRIYGYTF
TRBD2,TRBV19,-,TRBJ2-3,TGTGCCAGTAGGAAAAGCGGGGGACCCACAGATACGCAGTATTTT,CASRKSGGPTDTQYF
-,TRBV11-2,-,TRBJ1-3,TGTGCCAGCAGCTTAGTAGCGACAGGTATCTCTGGAAACACCATATATTTT,CASSLVATGISGNTIYF
TRBD1,TRBV7-2,-,TRBJ1-1,TGTGCCAGCAGCCCACTGACAGGGCGAGTCACTGAAGCTTTCTTT,CASSPLTGRVTEAFF
TRBD2,TRBV5-6,-,TRBJ2-3,TGTGCCAGCAGCTCAAGAATAGCGGGGGGGCCGGGGCGGAGGGCGCAGTATTTT,CASSSRIAGGPGRRAQYF
-,TRBV3-1/TRBV3-2,-,TRBJ1-6,TGTGCCAGCAGCCAAGCACAAAGAAGCTCCTATAATTCACCCCTCCACTTT,CASSQAQRSSYNSPLHF
TRBD2,TRBV18,-,TRBJ2-7,TGTGCCAGCTCACCACGACTAGCGGGGGGGAGCTCCTACGAGCAGTACTTC,CASSPRLAGGSSYEQYF
TRBD1,TRBV28,-,TRBJ1-2,TGTGCCAGCAGTTCTGGGGACAGGGTATATGGCTACACCTTC,CASSSGDRVYGYTF
TRBD2,TRBV5-4,-,TRBJ2-3,TGTGCCAGCAACATAGCGGGGGGAGATACGCAGTATTTT,CASNIAGGDTQYF
-,TRBV10-3,-,TRBJ1-5,TGTGCCATCAGTTGGACCCAGGGACAGCCCCAGCATTTT,CAISWTQGQPQHF
-,TRBV5-1,-,TRBJ1-2,TGCGCCAGCAGCTCGGACAGATATGGCTACACCTTC,CASSSDRYGYTF
-,TRBV3-1/TRBV3-2,few,TRBJ2-1,TGTGCCAGCAGCGAGCGTGGTGAGCAGTTCTTC,CASSERGEQFF
-,TRBV2,-,TRBJ2-3,TGTGCCAGCAGGGCAGCGGGTTCTAGCACAGATACGCAGTATTTT,CASRAAGSSTDTQYF
-,TRBV5-4,once,TRBJ1-6,TGTGCCAGCAGCTTGGTGGCAGGGGAAAATTCACCCCTCCACTTT,CASSLVAGENSPLHF
TRBD1,TRBV29-1,-,TRBJ2-5,TGCAGCGTTACCGACAGGGGGCGGGGGACCCAGTACTTC,CSVTDRGRGTQYF
TRBD2,TRBV24-1,-,TRBJ2-1,TGTGCCACCAGTGATTGGACTAGCGGGGGGGACAATGAGCAGTTCTTC,CATSDWTSGGDNEQFF
-,TRBV12-5,once,TRBJ1-5,TGTGCTAGTGGTTCCGGGCAGGGAAGCAATCAGCCCCAGCATTTT,CASGSGQGSNQPQHF
-,TRBV2,-,TRBJ1-1,TGTGCCAGCAGCCAGGGCTCGGGTACTGAAGCTTTCTTT,CASSQGSGTEAFF
TRBD1,TRBV2,-,TRBJ1-1,TGTGCCAGCAGTCCAGGGGGAACTGAAGCTTTCTTT,CASSPGGTEAFF
-,TRBV2,-,TRBJ1-6,TGTGCCAGCAGTGACGGAGACAGAAATTCACCCCTCCACTTT,CASSDGDRNSPLHF
-,TRBV27,-,TRBJ2-2,TGTGCCAGCAGTCCCTATACCGGGGAGCTGTTTTTT,CASSPYTGELFF
-,TRBV3-1/TRBV3-2,few,TRBJ2-7,TGTGCCAGCAGCCGGCAGGGGCTGTACGAGCAGTACTTC,CASSRQGLYEQYF
TRBD1,TRBV29-1,-,TRBJ1-5,TGCAGCGTTGGTGACAGGGCTATTATTAGCAATCAGCCCCAGCATTTT,CSVGDRAIISNQPQHF
TRBD1,TRBV7-9,few,TRBJ2-6,TGTGCCAGCAGTTACCGGGCAGGGGGTCCTGGGGCCAACGTCCTGACTTTC,CASSYRAGGPGANVLTF
TRBD2,TRBV20-1,-,TRBJ2-5,TGCAGTGCTAGTGGGCCAGCGGGGGTTGGAGAGACCCAGTACTTC,CSASGPAGVGETQYF
TRBD2,TRBV2,-,TRBJ2-2,TGTGCCAGCCAGAGCGGGGGACTAGCCCTCACCGGGGAGCTGTTTTTT,CASQSGGLALTGELFF
TRBD1,TRBV6-5,few,TRBJ1-5,TGTGCCAGCAGCCTAGGACAGGGTCAAAATCAGCCCCAGCATTTT,CASSLGQGQNQPQHF
TRBD1,TRBV7-9,-,TRBJ1-1,TGTGCCAGCAGCGTAAAGACAGGGTATGTCACTGAAGCTTTCTTT,CASSVKTGYVTEAFF
-,TRBV3-1/TRBV3-2,-,TRBJ2-1,TGTGCCAGCAGCCCCATCACCGGGGGGCCCCGGGGAAATGAGCAGTTCTTC,CASSPITGGPRGNEQFF
-,TRBV24-1,-,TRBJ2-3,TGTGCCACGGGGGTGGGGGCCTCAGGTACGCAGTATTTT,CATGVGASGTQYF